These 7 T cell receptor beta chains were all obtained from the same sample, sequenced in a study of early T cells in non-severe SARS-CoV-2 infection. TCRdb used MiXCR to reprocess the 5' RACE reads, holding one entry per CDR3 protein. Of roughly 81,000 distinct CDR3 sequences listed, 5.5% to 7.5% are singletons. The sample taken for sequencing was whole blood. These TCRs come from an adult who was a healthcare worker with PCR-confirmed SARS-CoV-2 infection or an uninfected control (not recorded which).

The J gene is TRBJ2-7, the V gene TRBV28; D may be TRBD1 (5 bases). V lost 1 base and J lost 0, with 13 bases in between. The CDR3 runs to 16 residues. Germline V gives CDR1 MDHEN, CDR2 SYDVKM. CDR3 DNA sequence: TGTGCCAGCAGTTTATTCTACAGGAGAAGCTCCTACGAGCAGTACTTC. Its protein is CASSLFYRRSSYEQYF.

The rearrangement uses TRBV21-1 and TRBJ2-7; the table's D call, TRBD1, was not checked against the DNA. TRBV21-1 corresponds to a pseudogene. This CDR3 has 16 residues. In nucleotides, the CDR3 is TGTGCCAGCAGAAAAAAACCGGGGACAGAAACCTACGAGCAGTACTTC. It codes for CASRKKPGTETYEQYF.

The rearrangement joins TRBV29-1 to TRBJ1-2; D is ambiguous. Trimming cost V 5 bases and J 6 bases, with 10 bases left between them. The length of the CDR3 is 11 residues. Germline CDR1 reads SQVTM; CDR2 reads ANQGSEA. CDR3 nucleotides: TGCAGCGTTCCCCTACTCCATGGCTACACCTTC. It translates to CSVPLLHGYTF.

This clonotype occurred many times. The CDR3 region is CASSLGGRVTYEQYF. CDR3 coding DNA: TGTGCCAGCAGCTTAGGTGGTAGGGTAACCTACGAGCAGTACTTC. This chain joins TRBV11-2 and TRBJ2-7; D is unresolved. V was cut by 1 base and J by 2 bases, with 12 bases left in between. CDR1 and CDR2 (germline): SGHAT, FQNNGV. The CDR3 consists of 15 residues.

The chain combines TRBV7-8 with TRBJ2-7; tentative D call: TRBD2 (5 bases). Trimming shortened V by 5 bases and J by 6 bases, and 20 bases separated the two germline ends. CDR3 size: 15 residues. CDR1 and CDR2 (germline): SGHVS, FQNEAQ. CDR3 amino acids: CASSLRISDTGEQYF. CDR3 bases: TGTGCCAGCAGCCTAAGGATTAGCGATACTGGCGAGCAGTACTTC.

The gene calls are TRBV4-3 and TRBJ2-1, with D unclear. CDR1 and CDR2 (germline): LGHNA, YSLEER. The CDR3 totals 13 residues. V lost 0 bases and J lost 5, with 5 bases in between. The DNA of the CDR3 is TGCGCCAGCAGCCAAGACACGCACAATGAGCAGTTCTTC. Protein sequence: CASSQDTHNEQFF.

This clonotype was recorded a few times. The J gene is TRBJ2-5, the V gene TRBV29-1, with 7 bases lining up with TRBD2. CDR3 size: 14 residues. Trimming removed 0 bases from V and 4 bases from J; junction bases left unmatched: 5. Germline CDR1 and CDR2: SQVTM and ANQGSEA. CDR3 nucleotide sequence: TGCAGCGTTGAAGATACGGGCGGGAGAGAGACCCAGTACTTC. This encodes CSVEDTGGRETQYF.